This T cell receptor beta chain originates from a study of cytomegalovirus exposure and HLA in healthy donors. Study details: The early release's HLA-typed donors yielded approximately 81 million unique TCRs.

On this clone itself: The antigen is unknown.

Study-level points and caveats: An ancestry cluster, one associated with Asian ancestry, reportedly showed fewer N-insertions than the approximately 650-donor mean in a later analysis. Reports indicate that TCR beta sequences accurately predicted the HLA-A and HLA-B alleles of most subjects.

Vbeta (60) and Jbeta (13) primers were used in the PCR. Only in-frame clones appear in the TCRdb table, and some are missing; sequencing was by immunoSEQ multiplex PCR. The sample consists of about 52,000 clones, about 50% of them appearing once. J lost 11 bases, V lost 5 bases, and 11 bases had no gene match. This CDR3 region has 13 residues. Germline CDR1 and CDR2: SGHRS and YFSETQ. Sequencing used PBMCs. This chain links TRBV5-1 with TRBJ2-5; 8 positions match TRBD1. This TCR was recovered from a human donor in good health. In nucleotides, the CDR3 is TGCGCCAGCAGTTTGACAGGGGCGGTTGAGCAGTACTTC. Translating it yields CASSLTGAVEQYF.